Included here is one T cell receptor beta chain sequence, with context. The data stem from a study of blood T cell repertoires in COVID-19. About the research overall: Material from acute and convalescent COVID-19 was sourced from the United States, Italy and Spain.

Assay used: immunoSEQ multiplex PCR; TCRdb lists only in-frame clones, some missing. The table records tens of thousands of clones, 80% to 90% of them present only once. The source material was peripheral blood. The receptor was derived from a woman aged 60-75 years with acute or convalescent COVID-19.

The CDR3 loop reads CASSFGQGVEKLFF. DNA of the CDR3: TGTGCCAGCAGCTTCGGACAGGGGGTTGAAAAACTGTTTTTT. The V call is TRBV7-9, the J call TRBJ1-4; the match to TRBD1 covers 10 bases. J was trimmed by 7 bases and V by 3 bases; bases with no gene match: 2. Germline loops: CDR1 SEHNR, CDR2 FQNEAQ (reference sequence). The CDR3 is 14 amino acids.